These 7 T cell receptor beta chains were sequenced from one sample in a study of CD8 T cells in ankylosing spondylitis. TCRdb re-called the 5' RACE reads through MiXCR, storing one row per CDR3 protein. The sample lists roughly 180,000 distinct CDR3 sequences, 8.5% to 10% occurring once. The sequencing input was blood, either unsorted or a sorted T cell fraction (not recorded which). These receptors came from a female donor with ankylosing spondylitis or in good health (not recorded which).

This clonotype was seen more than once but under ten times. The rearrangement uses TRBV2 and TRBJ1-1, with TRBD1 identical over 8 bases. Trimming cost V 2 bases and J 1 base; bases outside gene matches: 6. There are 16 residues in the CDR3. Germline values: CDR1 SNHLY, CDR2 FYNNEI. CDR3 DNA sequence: TGTGCCAGCAGTGAACACAGGGGGGTTAGGAACACTGAAGCTTTCTTT. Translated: CASSEHRGVRNTEAFF.

The CDR3 loop reads CASNRAGEGQFF. CDR3 DNA: TGTGCCAGCAACCGAGCGGGAGAGGGGCAGTTCTTC. The V and J genes are TRBV9 and TRBJ2-1; TRBD2 agrees at 8 bases. The V gene's germline CDR1 is SGDLS and CDR2 YYNGEE. CDR3 length equals 12 residues. V trimming: 6 bases; J trimming: 12 bases; junction bases outside the gene matches: 8.

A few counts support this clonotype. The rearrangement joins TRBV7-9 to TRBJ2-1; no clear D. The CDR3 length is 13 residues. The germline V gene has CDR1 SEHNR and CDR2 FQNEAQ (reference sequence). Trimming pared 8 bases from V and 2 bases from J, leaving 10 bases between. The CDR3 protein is CASQPGAYNEQFF. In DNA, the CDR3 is TGTGCCAGCCAGCCGGGCGCCTACAATGAGCAGTTCTTC.

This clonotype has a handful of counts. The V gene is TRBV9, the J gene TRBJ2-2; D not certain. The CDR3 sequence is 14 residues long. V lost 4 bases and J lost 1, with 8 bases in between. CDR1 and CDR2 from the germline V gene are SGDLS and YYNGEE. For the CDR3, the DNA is TGTGCCAGCAGCCCGGCTGGGAACACCGGGGAGCTGTTTTTT. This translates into CASSPAGNTGELFF.

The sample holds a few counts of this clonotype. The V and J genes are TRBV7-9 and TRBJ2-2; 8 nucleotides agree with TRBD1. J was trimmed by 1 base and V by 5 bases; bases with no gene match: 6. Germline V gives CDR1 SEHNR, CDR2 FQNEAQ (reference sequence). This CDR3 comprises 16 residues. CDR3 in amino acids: CASSHRDRMNTGELFF. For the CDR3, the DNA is TGTGCCAGCAGCCATAGGGACAGGATGAACACCGGGGAGCTGTTTTTT.

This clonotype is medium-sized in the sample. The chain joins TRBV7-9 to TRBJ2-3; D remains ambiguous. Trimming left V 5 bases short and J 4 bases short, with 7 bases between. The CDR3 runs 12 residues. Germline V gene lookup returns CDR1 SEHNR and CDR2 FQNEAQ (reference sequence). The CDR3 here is CASSRSSDTQYF. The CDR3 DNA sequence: TGTGCCAGCAGCAGATCTTCAGATACGCAGTATTTT.

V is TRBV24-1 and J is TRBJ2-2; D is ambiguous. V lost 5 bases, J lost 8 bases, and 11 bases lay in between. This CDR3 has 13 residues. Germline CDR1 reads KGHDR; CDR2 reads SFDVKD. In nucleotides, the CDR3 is TGTGCCACCAGTGGGGCCTATCGGGGGGAGCTGTTTTTT. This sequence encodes CATSGAYRGELFF.